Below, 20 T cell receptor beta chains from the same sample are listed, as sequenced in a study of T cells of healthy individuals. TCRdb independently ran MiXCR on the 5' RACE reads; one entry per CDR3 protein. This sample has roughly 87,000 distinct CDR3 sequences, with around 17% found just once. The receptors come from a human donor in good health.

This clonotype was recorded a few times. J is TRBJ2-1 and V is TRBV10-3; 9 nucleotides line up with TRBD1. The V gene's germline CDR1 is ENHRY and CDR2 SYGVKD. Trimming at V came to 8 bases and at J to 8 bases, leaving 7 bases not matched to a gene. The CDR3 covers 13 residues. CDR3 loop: CAIGWDRVDEQFF. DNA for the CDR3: TGTGCCATCGGGTGGGACAGGGTGGATGAGCAGTTCTTC.

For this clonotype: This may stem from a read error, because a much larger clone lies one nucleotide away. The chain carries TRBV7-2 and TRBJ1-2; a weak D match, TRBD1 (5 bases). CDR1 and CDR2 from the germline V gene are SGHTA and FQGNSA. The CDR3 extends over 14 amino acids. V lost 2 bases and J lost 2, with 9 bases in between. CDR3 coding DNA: TGTGCCAGCAGCTTATCCAGGGCCAACTATGGCTACACCTTC. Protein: CASSLSRANYGYTF.

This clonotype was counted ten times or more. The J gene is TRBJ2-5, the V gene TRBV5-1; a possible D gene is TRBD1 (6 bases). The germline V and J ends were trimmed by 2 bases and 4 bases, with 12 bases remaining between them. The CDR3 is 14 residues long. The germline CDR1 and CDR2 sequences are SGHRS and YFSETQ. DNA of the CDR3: TGCGCCAGCAGCTTAGTGACAGGACGAGAGACCCAGTACTTC. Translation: CASSLVTGRETQYF.

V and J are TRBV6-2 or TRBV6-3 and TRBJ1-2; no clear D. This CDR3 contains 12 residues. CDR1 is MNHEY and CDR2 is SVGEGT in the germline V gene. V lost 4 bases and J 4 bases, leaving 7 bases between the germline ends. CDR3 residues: CASSFAIYGYTF. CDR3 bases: TGTGCCAGCAGTTTTGCGATCTATGGCTACACCTTC.

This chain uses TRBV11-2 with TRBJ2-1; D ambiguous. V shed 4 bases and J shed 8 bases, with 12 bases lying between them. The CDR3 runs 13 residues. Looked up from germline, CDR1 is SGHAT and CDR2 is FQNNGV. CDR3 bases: TGTGCCAGCAGCTCACCGAATGGGGATGAGCAGTTCTTC. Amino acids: CASSSPNGDEQFF.

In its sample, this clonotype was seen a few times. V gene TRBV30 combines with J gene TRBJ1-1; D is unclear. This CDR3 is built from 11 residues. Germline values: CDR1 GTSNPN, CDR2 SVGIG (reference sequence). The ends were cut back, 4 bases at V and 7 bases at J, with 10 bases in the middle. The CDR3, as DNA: TGTGCCTGGACCCAACGGGGTGAAGCTTTCTTT. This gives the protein CAWTQRGEAFF.

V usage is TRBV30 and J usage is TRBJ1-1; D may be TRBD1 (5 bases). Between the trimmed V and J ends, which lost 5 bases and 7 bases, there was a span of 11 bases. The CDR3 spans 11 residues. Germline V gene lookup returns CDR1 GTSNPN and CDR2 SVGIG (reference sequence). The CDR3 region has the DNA TGTGCCTGGGGGAGTGGGGGTGAAGCTTTCTTT. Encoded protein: CAWGSGGEAFF.

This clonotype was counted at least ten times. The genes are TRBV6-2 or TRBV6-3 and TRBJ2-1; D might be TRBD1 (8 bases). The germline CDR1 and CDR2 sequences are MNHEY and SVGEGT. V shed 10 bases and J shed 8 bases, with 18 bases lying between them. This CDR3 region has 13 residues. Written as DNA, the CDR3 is TGTGCCACAGAACGACAGGGGAGGGATGAGCAGTTCTTC. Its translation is CATERQGRDEQFF.

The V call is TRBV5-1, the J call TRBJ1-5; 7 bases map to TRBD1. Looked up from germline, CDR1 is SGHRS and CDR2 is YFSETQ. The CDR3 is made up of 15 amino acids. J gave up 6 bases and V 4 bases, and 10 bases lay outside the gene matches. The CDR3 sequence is CASSNGGGQGQPQHF. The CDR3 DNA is TGCGCCAGCAGCAATGGAGGGGGCCAGGGTCAGCCCCAGCATTTT.

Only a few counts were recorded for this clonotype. CDR3 DNA: TGTGCCAGCAGCCTCGGGGGGAACAAAAACATTCAGTACTTC. It encodes CASSLGGNKNIQYF. This chain joins TRBV6-5 and TRBJ2-4; 7 bases line up with TRBD2. Germline CDR1 and CDR2: MNHEY and SVGAGI. With V trimmed by 6 bases and J by 3 bases, 5 bases remained unmatched. CDR3 length: 14 amino acids.

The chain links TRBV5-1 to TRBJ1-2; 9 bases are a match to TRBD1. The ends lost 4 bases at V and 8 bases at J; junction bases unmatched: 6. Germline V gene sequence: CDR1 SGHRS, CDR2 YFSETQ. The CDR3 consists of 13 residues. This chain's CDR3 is CASSPGQGRGYTF. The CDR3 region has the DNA TGCGCCAGCAGCCCGGGACAGGGAAGAGGCTACACCTTC.

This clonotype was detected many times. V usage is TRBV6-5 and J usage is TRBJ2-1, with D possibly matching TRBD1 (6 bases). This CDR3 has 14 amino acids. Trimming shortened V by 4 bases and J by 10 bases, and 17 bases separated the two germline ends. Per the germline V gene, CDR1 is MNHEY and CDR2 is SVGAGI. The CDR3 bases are TGTGCCAGCAGTTTCGACAGGCGCTCAGAGGAGCAGTTCTTC. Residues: CASSFDRRSEEQFF.

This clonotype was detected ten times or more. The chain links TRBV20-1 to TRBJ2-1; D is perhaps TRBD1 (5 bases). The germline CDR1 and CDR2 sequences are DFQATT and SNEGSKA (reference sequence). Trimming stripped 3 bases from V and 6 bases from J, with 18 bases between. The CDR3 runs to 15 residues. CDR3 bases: TGCAGTGCTAGGGATGGGGCTAGTAAGTCCAATGAGCAGTTCTTC. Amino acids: CSARDGASKSNEQFF.

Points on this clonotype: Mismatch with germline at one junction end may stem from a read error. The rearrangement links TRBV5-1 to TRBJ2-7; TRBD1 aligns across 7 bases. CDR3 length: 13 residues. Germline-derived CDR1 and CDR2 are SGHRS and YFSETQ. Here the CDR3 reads CVSSLTGSGEQYF. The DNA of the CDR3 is TGCGTCAGCAGTTTGACAGGGTCGGGAGAGCAGTACTTC.

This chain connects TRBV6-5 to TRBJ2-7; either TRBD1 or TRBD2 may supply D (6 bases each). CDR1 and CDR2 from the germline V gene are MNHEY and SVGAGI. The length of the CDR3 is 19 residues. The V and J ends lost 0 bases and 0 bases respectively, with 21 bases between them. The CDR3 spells CASSYSMVPGARSSYEQYF. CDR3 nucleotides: TGTGCCAGCAGTTACTCGATGGTCCCGGGGGCGCGAAGCTCCTACGAGCAGTACTTC.

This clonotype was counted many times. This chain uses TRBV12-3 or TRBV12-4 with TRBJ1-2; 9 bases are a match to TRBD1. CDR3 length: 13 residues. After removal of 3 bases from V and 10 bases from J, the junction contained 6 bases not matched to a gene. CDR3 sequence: CASSFRDREYYTF. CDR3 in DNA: TGTGCCAGCAGTTTCCGGGACAGGGAATACTACACCTTC.

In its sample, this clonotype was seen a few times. The CDR3 DNA follows: TGTGCCAGCAGCTACGCAGCGGTGGGATCACCCCTCCACTTT. The encoded protein is CASSYAAVGSPLHF. The gene calls are TRBV7-2 and TRBJ1-6, with no clear D. The CDR3 runs to 14 residues. Trimming removed 4 bases at V and 10 bases at J, with 14 bases between. In germline, CDR1 is SGHTA, CDR2 FQGNSA. Complete variable domain (other parts from reference TRBV7-2 and TRBJ1-6): GAGVSQSPSNKVTEKGKDVELRCDPISGHTALYWYRQSLGQGLEFLIYFQGNSAPDKSGLPSDRFSAERTGGSVSTLTIQRTQQEDSAVYLCASSYAAVGSPLHFGNGTRLTVT.

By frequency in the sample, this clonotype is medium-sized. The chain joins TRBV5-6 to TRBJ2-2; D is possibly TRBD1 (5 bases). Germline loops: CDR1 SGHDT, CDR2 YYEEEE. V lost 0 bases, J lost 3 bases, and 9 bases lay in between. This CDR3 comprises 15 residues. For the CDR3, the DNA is TGTGCCAGCAGCTTGGTCCAGGGTGACACCGGGGAGCTGTTTTTT. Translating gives CASSLVQGDTGELFF. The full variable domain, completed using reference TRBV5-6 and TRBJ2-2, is DAGVTQSPTHLIKTRGQQVTLRCSPKSGHDTVSWYQQALGQGPQFIFQYYEEEERQRGNFPDRFSGHQFPNYSSELNVNALLLGDSALYLCASSLVQGDTGELFFGEGSRLTVL.

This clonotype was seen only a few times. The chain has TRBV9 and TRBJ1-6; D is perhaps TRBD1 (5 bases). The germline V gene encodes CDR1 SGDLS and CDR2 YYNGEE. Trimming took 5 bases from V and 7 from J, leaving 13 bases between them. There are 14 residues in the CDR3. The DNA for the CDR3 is TGTGCCAGCAGTCCAGAGGGGACGAATTCACCCCTCCACTTT. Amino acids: CASSPEGTNSPLHF.

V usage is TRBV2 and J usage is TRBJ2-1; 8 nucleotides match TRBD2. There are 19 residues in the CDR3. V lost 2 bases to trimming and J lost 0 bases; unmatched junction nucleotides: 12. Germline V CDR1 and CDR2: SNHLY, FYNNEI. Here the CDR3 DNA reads TGTGCCAGCAGTGAAATAAGTAGCGGGAAAGGGAGCTCCTACAATGAGCAGTTCTTC. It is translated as CASSEISSGKGSSYNEQFF.